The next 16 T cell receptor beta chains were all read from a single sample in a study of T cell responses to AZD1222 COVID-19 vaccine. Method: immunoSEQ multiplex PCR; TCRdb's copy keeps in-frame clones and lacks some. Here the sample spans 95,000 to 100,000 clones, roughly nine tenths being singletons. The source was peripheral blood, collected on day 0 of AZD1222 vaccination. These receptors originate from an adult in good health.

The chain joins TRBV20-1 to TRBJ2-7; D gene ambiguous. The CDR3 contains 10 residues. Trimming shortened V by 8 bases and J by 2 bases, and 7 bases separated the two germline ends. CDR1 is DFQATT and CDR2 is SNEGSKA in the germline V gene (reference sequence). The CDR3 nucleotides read TGCAGTCCCCGAGCCTACGAGCAGTACTTC. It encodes CSPRAYEQYF.

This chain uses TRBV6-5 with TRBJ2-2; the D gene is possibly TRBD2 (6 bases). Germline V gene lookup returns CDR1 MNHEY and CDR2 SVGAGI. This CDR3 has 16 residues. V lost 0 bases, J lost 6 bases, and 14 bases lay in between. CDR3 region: CASSYSGGAPSGELFF. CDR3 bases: TGTGCCAGCAGTTACTCAGGAGGGGCCCCCTCCGGGGAGCTGTTTTTT.

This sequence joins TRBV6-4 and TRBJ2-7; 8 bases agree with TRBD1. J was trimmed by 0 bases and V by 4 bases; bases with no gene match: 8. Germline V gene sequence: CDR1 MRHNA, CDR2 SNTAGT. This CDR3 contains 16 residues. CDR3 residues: CASSGDRGLSSYEQYF. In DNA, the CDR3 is TGTGCCAGCAGTGGCGACAGGGGCCTTAGCTCCTACGAGCAGTACTTC.

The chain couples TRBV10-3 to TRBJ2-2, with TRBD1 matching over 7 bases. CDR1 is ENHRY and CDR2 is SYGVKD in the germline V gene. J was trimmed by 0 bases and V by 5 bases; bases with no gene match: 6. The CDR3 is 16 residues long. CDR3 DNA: TGTGCCATCAGTCCGGGCAGGGGGACGAACACCGGGGAGCTGTTTTTT. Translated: CAISPGRGTNTGELFF.

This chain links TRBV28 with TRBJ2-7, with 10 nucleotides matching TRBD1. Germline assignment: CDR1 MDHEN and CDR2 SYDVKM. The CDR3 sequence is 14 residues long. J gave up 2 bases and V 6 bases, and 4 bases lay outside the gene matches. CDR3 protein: CASRGQGTTYEQYF. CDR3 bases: TGTGCCAGCAGGGGACAGGGGACAACCTACGAGCAGTACTTC.

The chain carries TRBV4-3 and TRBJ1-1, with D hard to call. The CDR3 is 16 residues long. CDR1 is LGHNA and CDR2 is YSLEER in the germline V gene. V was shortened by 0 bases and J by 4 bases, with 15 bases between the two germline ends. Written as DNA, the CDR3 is TGCGCCAGCAGCCAAGATTACCCGGCTCCGACCACTGAAGCTTTCTTT. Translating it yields CASSQDYPAPTTEAFF.

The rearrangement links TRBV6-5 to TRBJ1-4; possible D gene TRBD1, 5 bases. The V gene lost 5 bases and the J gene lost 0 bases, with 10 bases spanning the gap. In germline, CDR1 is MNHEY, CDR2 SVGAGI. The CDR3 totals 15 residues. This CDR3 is CASSRDRATNEKLFF. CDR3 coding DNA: TGTGCCAGCAGTCGGGACCGTGCAACTAATGAAAAACTGTTTTTT.

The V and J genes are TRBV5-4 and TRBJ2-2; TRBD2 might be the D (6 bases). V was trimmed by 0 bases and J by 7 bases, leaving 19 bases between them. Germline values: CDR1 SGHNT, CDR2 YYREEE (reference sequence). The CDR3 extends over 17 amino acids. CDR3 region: CASSLALTSQSGGELFF. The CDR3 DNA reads TGTGCCAGCAGCTTGGCCTTGACTAGTCAGAGTGGCGGGGAGCTGTTTTTT.

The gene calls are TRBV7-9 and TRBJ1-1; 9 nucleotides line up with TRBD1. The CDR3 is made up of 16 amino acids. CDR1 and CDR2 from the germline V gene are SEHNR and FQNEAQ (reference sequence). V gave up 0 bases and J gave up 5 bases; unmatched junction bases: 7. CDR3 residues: CASSLAQGTGRTEAFF. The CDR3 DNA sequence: TGTGCCAGCAGCTTAGCGCAGGGGACAGGGCGTACTGAAGCTTTCTTT.

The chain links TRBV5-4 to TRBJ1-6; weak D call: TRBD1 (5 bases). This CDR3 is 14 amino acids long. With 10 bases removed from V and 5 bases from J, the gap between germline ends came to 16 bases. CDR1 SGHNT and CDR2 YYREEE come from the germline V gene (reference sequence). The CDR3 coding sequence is TGTGCCGTCCAACGGGACGTAAATAATTCACCCCTCCACTTT. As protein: CAVQRDVNNSPLHF. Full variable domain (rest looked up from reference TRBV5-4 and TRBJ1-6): ETGVTQSPTHLIKTRGQQVTLRCSSQSGHNTVSWYQQALGQGPQFIFQYYREEENGRGNFPPRFSGLQFPNYSSELNVNALELDDSALYLCAVQRDVNNSPLHFGNGTRLTVT.

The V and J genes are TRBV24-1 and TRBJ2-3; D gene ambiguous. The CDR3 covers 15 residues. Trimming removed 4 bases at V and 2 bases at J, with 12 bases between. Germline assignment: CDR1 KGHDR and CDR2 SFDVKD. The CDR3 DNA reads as TGTGCCACCAGTGACCCCATCAGCGTCACAGATACGCAGTATTTT. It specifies CATSDPISVTDTQYF.

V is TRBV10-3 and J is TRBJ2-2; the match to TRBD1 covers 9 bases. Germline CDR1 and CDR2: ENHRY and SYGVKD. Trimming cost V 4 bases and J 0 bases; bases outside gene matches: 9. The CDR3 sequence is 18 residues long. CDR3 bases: TGTGCCATCAGTGGGGGCGCCGGGACAGGGACGAACACCGGGGAGCTGTTTTTT. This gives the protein CAISGGAGTGTNTGELFF.

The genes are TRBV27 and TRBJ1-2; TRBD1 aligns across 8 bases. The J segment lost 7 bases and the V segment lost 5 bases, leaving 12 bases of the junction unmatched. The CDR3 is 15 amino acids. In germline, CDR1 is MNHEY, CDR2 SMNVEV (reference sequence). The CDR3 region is CASSILSGQGGGYTF. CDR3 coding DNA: TGTGCCAGCAGTATCTTATCTGGACAGGGCGGTGGCTACACCTTC.

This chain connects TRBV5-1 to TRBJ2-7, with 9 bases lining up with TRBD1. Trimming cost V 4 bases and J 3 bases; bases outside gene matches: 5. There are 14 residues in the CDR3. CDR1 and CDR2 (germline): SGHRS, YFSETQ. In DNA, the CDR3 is TGCGCCAGCAGCCCTCCGGGACAGGGCTACGAGCAGTACTTC. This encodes CASSPPGQGYEQYF.

The DNA for the CDR3 is TGTGCCAGCAGTTTTAGGGATCCGTCCTACAATGAGCAGTTCTTC. Translation gives CASSFRDPSYNEQFF. The rearrangement uses TRBV6-2 or TRBV6-3 and TRBJ2-1; no reliable D call. Per the germline V gene, CDR1 is MNHEY and CDR2 is SVGEGT. The CDR3 runs to 15 residues. V dropped 4 bases and J dropped 1 base, with 11 bases sitting between them.

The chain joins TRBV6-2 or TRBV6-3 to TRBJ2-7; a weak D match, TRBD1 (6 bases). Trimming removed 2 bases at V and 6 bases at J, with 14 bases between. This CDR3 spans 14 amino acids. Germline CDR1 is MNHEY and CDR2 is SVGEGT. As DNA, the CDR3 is TGTGCCAGCAGTTACAAGGGCAGGGGTGGCGAGCAGTACTTC. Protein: CASSYKGRGGEQYF.